This T cell receptor beta chain came from a study of blood T cell repertoires in COVID-19. In the study overall: Sites across the United States, Italy and Spain contributed samples from acute and convalescent COVID-19. T cells, B-cell-depleted T cells, or PBMCs supplied cDNA or gDNA.

The CDR3 spans 14 residues. CDR1 SGDLS and CDR2 YYNGEE come from the germline V gene. J was trimmed by 8 bases and V by 2 bases; bases with no gene match: 4. Seattle-derived patients entered the study during active infection and were followed longitudinally. Clones were read by immunoSEQ multiplex PCR, and TCRdb kept only the in-frame ones, dropping some. Of approximately 500,000 clones in the sample, nearly 90% are singletons; the top ten hold roughly 0.84%. The V gene is TRBV9, the J gene TRBJ2-1; 10 bases are a match to TRBD2. The sample was peripheral blood. The source is a man younger than 30 with COVID-19, enrolled during active disease. Here the CDR3 DNA reads TGTGCCAGCAGCGTGGGACTAGCGTTCCATGAGCAGTTCTTC. It encodes CASSVGLAFHEQFF. The complete variable domain, with remaining parts taken from reference TRBV9 and TRBJ2-1, reads DSGVTQTPKHLITATGQRVTLRCSPRSGDLSVYWYQQSLDQGLQFLIQYYNGEERAKGNILERFSAQQFPDLHSELNLSSLELGDSALYFCASSVGLAFHEQFFGPGTRLTVL.